This is a list of T cell receptor beta chains from one sample in a study of cytomegalovirus exposure and HLA in healthy donors. Assay: immunoSEQ multiplex PCR; the TCRdb copy retains only in-frame clones and omits some. The sample contains roughly 190,000 clones, around 80% of which appear only once. The sequencing sample was made of PBMCs. The receptors were gathered from a woman younger than 35 in good health and CMV-seronegative. CDR3s include the opening cysteine and the closing phenylalanine or tryptophan. The order of the fields is V gene, clone size, D gene, J gene, CDR3 DNA, CDR3 protein. The D gene is left open where the match is weak. Clone size, where shown, is once, few, many, or a class for clones that have expanded.

V gene: TRBV10-3
clone size: NA
D gene: NA
J gene: TRBJ2-2
CDR3 DNA: TGTGCCATCAGTCTCCGACAGGCGGAAAACACCGGGGAGCTGTTTTTT
CDR3 protein: CAISLRQAENTGELFF

V gene: TRBV4-3
clone size: NA
D gene: NA
J gene: TRBJ1-1
CDR3 DNA: TGCGCCAGCAGCCTTAAACTCATGAACACTGAAGCTTTCTTT
CDR3 protein: CASSLKLMNTEAFF

V gene: TRBV9
clone size: NA
D gene: NA
J gene: TRBJ2-2
CDR3 DNA: TGTGCCAGCAGCGTAGCGGGAACCGGGGAGCTGTTTTTT
CDR3 protein: CASSVAGTGELFF

V gene: TRBV4-3
clone size: NA
D gene: NA
J gene: TRBJ2-1
CDR3 DNA: TGCGCCAGCAGCCAGCAACCGGGGTTATCCTACAATGAGCAGTTCTTC
CDR3 protein: CASSQQPGLSYNEQFF

V gene: TRBV2
clone size: few
D gene: TRBD1
J gene: TRBJ1-2
CDR3 DNA: TGTGCCAGCAGTAGCAGGGGGCGCGACTATGGCTACACCTTC
CDR3 protein: CASSSRGRDYGYTF

V gene: TRBV28
clone size: NA
D gene: NA
J gene: TRBJ1-2
CDR3 DNA: TGTGCCAGCAGTTTTCAGGGGAAGAACTATGGCTACACCTTC
CDR3 protein: CASSFQGKNYGYTF

V gene: TRBV18
clone size: once
D gene: NA
J gene: TRBJ2-5
CDR3 DNA: TGTGCCAGCTCACCAACCGGGGGAGAGACCCAGTACTTC
CDR3 protein: CASSPTGGETQYF

V gene: TRBV2
clone size: once
D gene: NA
J gene: TRBJ2-2
CDR3 DNA: TGTGCCAGCACGGGGGACAGTCGCGGCGGGGAGCTGTTTTTT
CDR3 protein: CASTGDSRGGELFF

V gene: TRBV7-6
clone size: NA
D gene: TRBD1
J gene: TRBJ2-5
CDR3 DNA: TGTGCCAGCAGTTCCATCCGGGACAGGGGGCGGGAAGAGACCCAGTACTTC
CDR3 protein: CASSSIRDRGREETQYF

V gene: TRBV11-3
clone size: NA
D gene: NA
J gene: TRBJ2-7
CDR3 DNA: TGTGCCAGCAGCCCATGGGTTGGGGCCGCCTCCTACGAGCAGTACTTC
CDR3 protein: CASSPWVGAASYEQYF

V gene: TRBV11-2
clone size: few
D gene: TRBD2
J gene: TRBJ2-1
CDR3 DNA: TGTGCCAGCAGCCGTACTCCTAGCGGAATTTACAATGAGCAGTTCTTC
CDR3 protein: CASSRTPSGIYNEQFF

V gene: TRBV28
clone size: NA
D gene: TRBD2
J gene: TRBJ2-7
CDR3 DNA: TGTGCCAGTAGTCCCATCGGGACTAGCGGGAGATGGGAGCAGTACTTC
CDR3 protein: CASSPIGTSGRWEQYF

V gene: TRBV29-1
clone size: NA
D gene: TRBD1
J gene: TRBJ2-7
CDR3 DNA: TGCAGCGTGACAGGGGGACCCTCCTACGAGCAGTACTTC
CDR3 protein: CSVTGGPSYEQYF

V gene: TRBV29-1
clone size: NA
D gene: TRBD2
J gene: TRBJ2-2
CDR3 DNA: TGCAGCGTTTCAATTGGGACTAGGCTCTCCACCGGGGAGCTGTTTTTT
CDR3 protein: CSVSIGTRLSTGELFF

V gene: TRBV28
clone size: NA
D gene: NA
J gene: TRBJ2-5
CDR3 DNA: TGTGCCAGCAAGCGGCCCCAAGAGACCCAGTACTTC
CDR3 protein: CASKRPQETQYF

V gene: TRBV27
clone size: few
D gene: NA
J gene: TRBJ1-4
CDR3 DNA: TGTGCCAGCAGCCCAGGGCAATCTAATGAAAAACTGTTTTTT
CDR3 protein: CASSPGQSNEKLFF

V gene: TRBV29-1
clone size: few
D gene: TRBD1
J gene: TRBJ1-1
CDR3 DNA: TGCAGCGTCGGACAGGGGCAGGGGACTGAAGCTTTCTTT
CDR3 protein: CSVGQGQGTEAFF

V gene: TRBV7-2
clone size: NA
D gene: NA
J gene: TRBJ2-1
CDR3 DNA: TGTGCCAGCAGCTTAGTACAGGATAATGAGCAGTTCTTC
CDR3 protein: CASSLVQDNEQFF

V gene: TRBV7-9
clone size: NA
D gene: NA
J gene: TRBJ2-3
CDR3 DNA: TGTGCCAGCAGCCCACGGGAGCAGGGAGCTTGGGATACGCAGTATTTT
CDR3 protein: CASSPREQGAWDTQYF

V gene: TRBV14
clone size: NA
D gene: NA
J gene: TRBJ2-5
CDR3 DNA: TGTGCCAGCAGCCTCCGGGACACCCAAGAGACCCAGTACTTC
CDR3 protein: CASSLRDTQETQYF

V gene: TRBV7-9
clone size: NA
D gene: NA
J gene: TRBJ2-3
CDR3 DNA: TGTGCCAGCAGCTTACAACGGGGCACAGATACGCAGTATTTT
CDR3 protein: CASSLQRGTDTQYF

V gene: TRBV11-2
clone size: NA
D gene: NA
J gene: TRBJ2-3
CDR3 DNA: TGTGCCAGCAGCCCCCGCCGTAGGGAGGCAGATACGCAGTATTTT
CDR3 protein: CASSPRRREADTQYF

V gene: TRBV9
clone size: NA
D gene: TRBD2
J gene: TRBJ2-1
CDR3 DNA: TGTGCCAGCAGCGGCCTGGGACTAGCGGAATACAATGAGCAGTTCTTC
CDR3 protein: CASSGLGLAEYNEQFF

V gene: TRBV29-1
clone size: few
D gene: NA
J gene: TRBJ2-4
CDR3 DNA: TGCAGCGTTCAGGGGCCCGGCATTCAGTACTTC
CDR3 protein: CSVQGPGIQYF

V gene: TRBV28
clone size: NA
D gene: NA
J gene: TRBJ2-3
CDR3 DNA: TGTGCCAGCAGTTTATTTCGGGATACGCAGTATTTT
CDR3 protein: CASSLFRDTQYF

V gene: TRBV7-2
clone size: NA
D gene: NA
J gene: TRBJ2-6
CDR3 DNA: TGTGCCAGCAGCTTGCGGGGGGCCAACGTCCTGACTTTC
CDR3 protein: CASSLRGANVLTF

V gene: TRBV2
clone size: few
D gene: TRBD1
J gene: TRBJ1-2
CDR3 DNA: TGTGCCAGCGGGACAGGGCCCTATGGCTACACCTTC
CDR3 protein: CASGTGPYGYTF

V gene: TRBV19
clone size: NA
D gene: NA
J gene: TRBJ2-2
CDR3 DNA: TGTGCCAGTAGTCTTTCGACACTGAACACCGGGGAGCTGTTTTTT
CDR3 protein: CASSLSTLNTGELFF

V gene: TRBV27
clone size: NA
D gene: NA
J gene: TRBJ1-3
CDR3 DNA: TGTGCCAGCAGTTCCTGGAGCTCTGGAAACACCATATATTTT
CDR3 protein: CASSSWSSGNTIYF

V gene: TRBV5-4
clone size: few
D gene: NA
J gene: TRBJ1-5
CDR3 DNA: TGTGCCAGCAGCTTTGGGGGCCATAGCAATCAGCCCCAGCATTTT
CDR3 protein: CASSFGGHSNQPQHF

V gene: TRBV28
clone size: NA
D gene: TRBD1
J gene: TRBJ1-2
CDR3 DNA: TGTGCCAGCCACCCGGGACAGAGCTATGGCTACACCTTC
CDR3 protein: CASHPGQSYGYTF

V gene: TRBV5-6
clone size: NA
D gene: NA
J gene: TRBJ2-7
CDR3 DNA: TGTGCCAGCAGCTTGGTTACTAGTGGGTACACCTACGAGCAGTACTTC
CDR3 protein: CASSLVTSGYTYEQYF

V gene: TRBV5-1
clone size: NA
D gene: NA
J gene: TRBJ2-2
CDR3 DNA: TGCGCCAGCAGCTTGGTGACCACTGGGGGGACCGGGGAGCTGTTTTTT
CDR3 protein: CASSLVTTGGTGELFF

V gene: TRBV7-9
clone size: NA
D gene: TRBD2
J gene: TRBJ2-4
CDR3 DNA: TGTGCCAGCAGCTTAATTGGGAGGGCGGAGGAAAACATTCAGTACTTC
CDR3 protein: CASSLIGRAEENIQYF

V gene: TRBV5-6
clone size: once
D gene: NA
J gene: TRBJ1-1
CDR3 DNA: TGTGCCAGCAGGCGGGGTCAAACAATGAACACTGAAGCTTTCTTT
CDR3 protein: CASRRGQTMNTEAFF

V gene: TRBV6-1
clone size: NA
D gene: NA
J gene: TRBJ2-5
CDR3 DNA: TGTGCCAGCAGTGAAGCTTTCTTCGGCGGTACCGAGGTTGAGACCCAGTACTTC
CDR3 protein: CASSEAFFGGTEVETQYF

V gene: TRBV7-9
clone size: NA
D gene: NA
J gene: TRBJ1-6
CDR3 DNA: TGTGCCAGCAGCTTATCGGGGTTGCCCCCCCTCCACTTT
CDR3 protein: CASSLSGLPPLHF

V gene: TRBV27
clone size: few
D gene: TRBD1
J gene: TRBJ1-1
CDR3 DNA: TGTGCCAGCAGTCTAAAGACAGGGGGCATGAACACTGAAGCTTTCTTT
CDR3 protein: CASSLKTGGMNTEAFF

V gene: TRBV7-9
clone size: NA
D gene: NA
J gene: TRBJ2-3
CDR3 DNA: TGTGCCAGCAGCTTATCGACAGGAGTTTCAGATACGCAGTATTTT
CDR3 protein: CASSLSTGVSDTQYF

V gene: TRBV25-1
clone size: NA
D gene: NA
J gene: TRBJ2-3
CDR3 DNA: TGTGCCAGCAGTGACGGACAGCTATTCACAGATACGCAGTATTTT
CDR3 protein: CASSDGQLFTDTQYF

V gene: TRBV28
clone size: NA
D gene: NA
J gene: TRBJ1-1
CDR3 DNA: TGTGCCAGCAGTTTCCCCTTTGCAGGGGACACTGAAGCTTTCTTT
CDR3 protein: CASSFPFAGDTEAFF

V gene: TRBV5-1
clone size: NA
D gene: TRBD2
J gene: TRBJ2-6
CDR3 DNA: TGCGCCAGCAGCATCCTAGCGGGAGCCACATCCTCTGGGGCCAACGTCCTGACTTTC
CDR3 protein: CASSILAGATSSGANVLTF

V gene: TRBV30
clone size: NA
D gene: TRBD1
J gene: TRBJ1-1
CDR3 DNA: TGTGCCTGGAGTGTGAACAGGGGGGAAATAGAAGCTTTCTTT
CDR3 protein: CAWSVNRGEIEAFF

V gene: TRBV6-5
clone size: NA
D gene: NA
J gene: TRBJ2-1
CDR3 DNA: TGTGCCAGCAGTGACAGCTACAATGAGCAGTTCTTC
CDR3 protein: CASSDSYNEQFF

V gene: TRBV5-1
clone size: NA
D gene: NA
J gene: TRBJ2-5
CDR3 DNA: TGCGCCAGCAGCTTGGGGTCCCAGAGTCAGGCTGAGACCCAGTACTTC
CDR3 protein: CASSLGSQSQAETQYF

V gene: TRBV7-8
clone size: NA
D gene: TRBD1
J gene: TRBJ2-3
CDR3 DNA: TGTGCCAGCAGCTTACAATCGGGCAGGGGGCGAGGAGATACGCAGTATTTT
CDR3 protein: CASSLQSGRGRGDTQYF

V gene: TRBV7-9
clone size: NA
D gene: TRBD2
J gene: TRBJ2-1
CDR3 DNA: TGTGCCAGCAGTCATCGACTAGCGGGCGATGAGCAGTTCTTC
CDR3 protein: CASSHRLAGDEQFF

V gene: TRBV5-4
clone size: few
D gene: NA
J gene: TRBJ1-1
CDR3 DNA: TGTGCCAGCAGACTAAGGGGTCACACTGAAGCTTTCTTT
CDR3 protein: CASRLRGHTEAFF

V gene: TRBV9
clone size: NA
D gene: NA
J gene: TRBJ2-1
CDR3 DNA: TGTGCCAGCAGCGCCCTAGCGTCGGGTCTCGGTGAGCAGTTCTTC
CDR3 protein: CASSALASGLGEQFF

V gene: TRBV7-6
clone size: once
D gene: NA
J gene: TRBJ2-5
CDR3 DNA: TGTGCCAGCAGCTTGAGGGCAGGACAGTACCAAGAGACCCAGTACTTC
CDR3 protein: CASSLRAGQYQETQYF

V gene: TRBV4-1
clone size: few
D gene: TRBD1
J gene: TRBJ1-2
CDR3 DNA: TGCGCCAGCAGGGACAGGGCCTCGGGCTATGGCTACACCTTC
CDR3 protein: CASRDRASGYGYTF

V gene: TRBV7-9
clone size: NA
D gene: NA
J gene: TRBJ2-3
CDR3 DNA: TGTGCCAGCAGCGGTCGAAGCGGAGATACGCAGTATTTT
CDR3 protein: CASSGRSGDTQYF

V gene: TRBV27
clone size: NA
D gene: TRBD2
J gene: TRBJ2-3
CDR3 DNA: TGTGCCAGCAGCCCCAGCCCCTTTAGCGGGAGCACAGATACGCAGTATTTT
CDR3 protein: CASSPSPFSGSTDTQYF

V gene: TRBV5-1
clone size: NA
D gene: NA
J gene: TRBJ2-6
CDR3 DNA: TGCGCCAGCAGCTCAAACAGGGCAAACATCGCCATCTCTGGGGCCAACGTCCTGACTTTC
CDR3 protein: CASSSNRANIAISGANVLTF